This is a list of T cell receptor beta chains from one sample in a study of identical twins. TCRdb re-analysed the 5' RACE reads in MiXCR, keeping a single row per CDR3 protein. The table shows about 430,000 distinct CDR3 sequences, with about 18% occurring only once. Source material: naive T cells sorted from blood. The receptors here all came from a man in his fifties in good health. Both conserved end residues are part of each CDR3. The D gene is left open where the match is weak. Clone size is shown for a subset of rows, as once, few, many or a class of expanded clone.

D gene	V gene	clone size	J gene	CDR3 protein	CDR3 DNA
TRBD2	TRBV19	NA	TRBJ2-1	CASAGLAGYNEQFF	TGTGCCAGTGCAGGACTAGCGGGCTACAATGAGCAGTTCTTC
TRBD2	TRBV10-3	NA	TRBJ2-7	CAITSGSSYEQYF	TGTGCCATCACCAGCGGGAGCTCCTACGAGCAGTACTTC
NA	TRBV20-1	NA	TRBJ2-7	CSALRTTGGGREQYF	TGCAGTGCCCTCCGCACGACAGGTGGAGGCCGCGAGCAGTACTTC
NA	TRBV29-1	many	TRBJ2-5	CSVEAGMIETQYF	TGCAGCGTTGAAGCAGGGATGATTGAGACCCAGTACTTC
TRBD1	TRBV7-6	many	TRBJ1-1	CASSTFQGVNTEAFF	TGTGCCAGCAGCACATTCCAGGGGGTGAACACTGAAGCTTTCTTT
TRBD2	TRBV28	NA	TRBJ2-7	CASSFGLAGHEQYF	TGTGCCAGCAGTTTTGGACTAGCGGGACACGAGCAGTACTTC
NA	TRBV20-1	NA	TRBJ2-3	CSAAGTRLRTDTQYF	TGCAGTGCAGCCGGGACTCGGCTTCGCACAGATACGCAGTATTTT
TRBD2	TRBV5-1	NA	TRBJ2-1	CASSSGGSSYNEQFF	TGCGCCAGCAGCTCCGGGGGGAGCTCCTACAATGAGCAGTTCTTC
NA	TRBV6-5	NA	TRBJ1-5	CASSYSFLQPQHF	TGTGCCAGCAGTTACTCCTTCCTTCAGCCCCAGCATTTT
NA	TRBV7-9	few	TRBJ1-3	CASSQSGVSGNTIYF	TGTGCCAGCAGCCAATCCGGGGTGTCTGGAAACACCATATATTTT
TRBD1	TRBV5-5	NA	TRBJ2-5	CASSGTGTGYQETQYF	TGTGCCAGCAGCGGAACCGGGACAGGGTACCAAGAGACCCAGTACTTC
TRBD1	TRBV6-1	NA	TRBJ2-6	CASREGTGTYSGANVLTF	TGTGCCAGCAGAGAAGGGACAGGGACATACTCTGGGGCCAACGTCCTGACTTTC
NA	TRBV7-9	few	TRBJ2-7	CASTTTETYEQYF	TGTGCCAGCACAACGACCGAGACCTACGAGCAGTACTTC
TRBD1	TRBV7-2	NA	TRBJ2-7	CASRTGPTYEQYF	TGTGCCAGCCGGACAGGGCCCACCTACGAGCAGTACTTC
NA	TRBV5-4	many	TRBJ2-1	CASSSFSAGSFSSYNEQFF	TGTGCCAGCAGCTCCTTTTCGGCGGGCAGCTTCAGCTCCTACAATGAGCAGTTCTTC
NA	TRBV6-2/TRBV6-3	NA	TRBJ2-1	CASSLGGGTSYEQFF	TGTGCCAGCAGCCTGGGGGGAGGAACTAGCTATGAGCAGTTCTTC
TRBD1	TRBV20-1	NA	TRBJ1-2	CSASNRGNYGYTF	TGCAGTGCTAGTAACAGGGGAAACTATGGCTACACCTTC
TRBD1	TRBV7-9	many	TRBJ1-5	CASSPSGTVRGQPQHF	TGTGCCAGCAGCCCGTCCGGGACAGTTAGGGGGCAGCCCCAGCATTTT
NA	TRBV20-1	many	TRBJ2-7	CSAKLSYEQYF	TGCAGTGCTAAGCTTTCGTACGAGCAGTACTTC
TRBD1	TRBV29-1	few	TRBJ2-3	CSVHPGQAGNTQYF	TGCAGCGTTCACCCGGGACAGGCGGGAAATACGCAGTATTTT
NA	TRBV7-9	many	TRBJ2-3	CASSLRRGMEDTQYF	TGTGCCAGCAGCTTACGACGAGGAATGGAAGATACGCAGTATTTT
TRBD1	TRBV20-1	NA	TRBJ1-4	CSAKFQQGEKLFF	TGCAGCGCAAAATTCCAACAGGGGGAAAAACTGTTTTTT
NA	TRBV20-1	many	TRBJ1-4	CSAASSEGGGVVKLFF	TGCAGTGCAGCTAGTTCCGAGGGAGGCGGTGTGGTAAAACTGTTTTTT
TRBD2	TRBV29-1	many	TRBJ2-1	CSVEAGLAGYNEQFF	TGCAGCGTTGAGGCTGGACTAGCGGGGTACAATGAGCAGTTCTTC
TRBD1	TRBV10-3	many	TRBJ2-7	CAISGPGTGGDEQYF	TGTGCCATCAGTGGGCCCGGGACAGGGGGAGACGAGCAGTACTTC
TRBD1	TRBV20-1	NA	TRBJ1-1	CSARMGTGWNTEAFF	TGCAGTGCTAGGATGGGGACAGGGTGGAACACTGAAGCTTTCTTT
NA	TRBV4-2	NA	TRBJ2-3	CASSQERGVPDTQYF	TGTGCCAGCAGCCAAGAACGAGGTGTCCCAGATACGCAGTATTTT
NA	TRBV28	NA	TRBJ2-7	CASSSTGFDEQYF	TGTGCCAGCAGTTCAACAGGGTTCGACGAGCAGTACTTC
TRBD2	TRBV12-3/TRBV12-4	many	TRBJ2-1	CASRALSGLGNEQFF	TGTGCCAGCAGAGCCCTTAGCGGGCTGGGGAATGAGCAGTTCTTC
TRBD1	TRBV19	NA	TRBJ2-7	CASSIFGTGGDGAYEQYF	TGTGCCAGTAGTATCTTCGGGACAGGGGGAGATGGCGCCTACGAGCAGTACTTC
NA	TRBV10-3	few	TRBJ2-2	CAISEYRPNTGELFF	TGTGCCATCAGTGAGTATCGGCCGAACACCGGGGAGCTGTTTTTT
NA	TRBV6-2/TRBV6-3	few	TRBJ2-7	CASSSTGPWVEQYF	TGTGCCAGCAGTTCCACGGGACCCTGGGTGGAGCAGTACTTC
TRBD2	TRBV7-3	few	TRBJ2-2	CASSPTSGGYTGELFF	TGTGCCAGCAGCCCTACTAGCGGAGGATACACCGGGGAGCTGTTTTTT
TRBD1	TRBV12-3/TRBV12-4	NA	TRBJ2-7	CASSFSHRGHEQYF	TGTGCCAGCAGTTTCTCACACAGGGGCCACGAGCAGTACTTC
TRBD1	TRBV6-1	NA	TRBJ1-3	CASREVGTARSGNTIYF	TGTGCCAGCAGGGAAGTCGGGACAGCGCGATCTGGAAACACCATATATTTT
NA	TRBV4-2	NA	TRBJ1-5	CASSQDWVQPQHF	TGTGCCAGCAGCCAAGATTGGGTTCAGCCCCAGCATTTT
TRBD2	TRBV28	many	TRBJ2-7	CASTTLAGDSYEQYF	TGTGCCAGCACAACCTTAGCGGGGGACTCCTACGAGCAGTACTTC
TRBD2	TRBV6-1	once	TRBJ2-5	CASSLGAGGEETQYF	TGTGCCAGCAGCCTCGGCGCGGGGGGTGAAGAGACCCAGTACTTC
TRBD1	TRBV6-2/TRBV6-3	many	TRBJ2-2	CATESRGGNTGELFF	TGTGCCACCGAATCGCGAGGGGGCAACACCGGGGAGCTGTTTTTT
TRBD1	TRBV7-8	NA	TRBJ2-2	CASSFRDRVVGSGELFF	TGTGCCAGCAGCTTCCGGGACAGGGTCGTTGGATCCGGGGAGCTGTTTTTT
NA	TRBV10-3	NA	TRBJ1-5	CAIKGGSNQPQHF	TGTGCCATCAAGGGGGGCAGTAATCAGCCCCAGCATTTT
NA	TRBV21-1	many	TRBJ2-7	CASRLTANSYEQYF	TGTGCCAGCAGGCTGACAGCAAACTCCTACGAGCAGTACTTC
TRBD2	TRBV20-1	NA	TRBJ2-7	CSARPTSGRAREQYF	TGCAGTGCTAGACCGACTAGCGGGAGGGCACGCGAGCAGTACTTC
TRBD2	TRBV11-2	NA	TRBJ2-1	CASSSLADDNEQFF	TGTGCCAGCAGCTCACTAGCGGACGACAATGAGCAGTTCTTC
NA	TRBV15	NA	TRBJ2-1	CATSREPGLSEQFF	TGTGCCACCAGCAGAGAACCGGGTCTCAGCGAGCAGTTCTTC
NA	TRBV4-2	few	TRBJ1-3	CASSQVGSGNTIYF	TGTGCCAGCAGCCAAGTAGGGTCTGGAAACACCATATATTTT
TRBD1	TRBV29-1	many	TRBJ2-5	CSVEEQGETQYF	TGCAGCGTTGAAGAACAGGGGGAGACCCAGTACTTC
NA	TRBV7-9	few	TRBJ2-7	CASFEGSEQYF	TGTGCCAGCTTCGAGGGCTCCGAGCAGTACTTC
NA	TRBV12-3/TRBV12-4	NA	TRBJ2-5	CASRGPGVGSQETQYF	TGTGCCAGCAGGGGACCAGGGGTCGGCTCGCAAGAGACCCAGTACTTC
NA	TRBV6-5	few	TRBJ1-4	CASSYLTMVHEKLFF	TGTGCCAGCAGTTACCTGACAATGGTTCACGAAAAACTGTTTTTT